A single sample gave rise to the 12 T cell receptor beta chains below, sequenced in a study of OX40 agonist ivuxolimab in advanced cancers. Profiling relied on immunoSEQ multiplex PCR, and the TCRdb table lists in-frame clones only, not all of them. This table holds around 80,000 clones, over 80% found once. Sequences were derived from CD4+ or CD8+ T cells sorted from blood, sampled in a trial of the OX40 agonist ivuxolimab. All receptors come from an adult with an advanced solid tumor such as melanoma, head and neck, liver or kidney cancer.

V and J are TRBV4-1 and TRBJ2-1, with D uncertain. The CDR3 consists of 14 residues. Trimming removed 0 bases from V and 4 bases from J, with 7 bases in between. CDR1 MGHRA and CDR2 YSYEKL come from the germline V gene. The CDR3 loop is CASSQDTHYNEQFF. In nucleotides, the CDR3 is TGCGCCAGCAGCCAAGATACACATTACAATGAGCAGTTCTTC.

V and J are TRBV2 and TRBJ1-5; no clear D gene. This CDR3 region has 15 residues. Looked up from germline, CDR1 is SNHLY and CDR2 is FYNNEI. V gave up 2 bases and J gave up 0 bases, with 8 bases separating them. This CDR3 is CASSESSYSNQPQHF. In DNA form, the CDR3 reads TGTGCCAGCAGTGAATCCAGCTATAGCAATCAGCCCCAGCATTTT.

The rearrangement links TRBV27 to TRBJ2-3; possible D gene TRBD1, 6 bases. The ends were cut back, 7 bases at V and 4 bases at J, with 15 bases in the middle. This CDR3 has 14 residues. The germline V gene has CDR1 MNHEY and CDR2 SMNVEV (reference sequence). This chain's CDR3 is CASTSLTGSDTQYF. As DNA, the CDR3 is TGTGCCAGCACCTCGCTTACAGGGTCAGATACGCAGTATTTT.

The chain couples TRBV14 to TRBJ1-1; D not certain. Germline values: CDR1 SGHDN, CDR2 FVKESK. CDR3 length: 15 amino acids. Trimming removed 0 bases from V and 0 bases from J, with 8 bases in between. In nucleotides, the CDR3 is TGTGCCAGCAGCCAAGATCTGGGGATGAACACTGAAGCTTTCTTT. It encodes CASSQDLGMNTEAFF. The full variable domain, with the rest looked up from reference TRBV14 and TRBJ1-1, is EAGVTQFPSHSVIEKGQTVTLRCDPISGHDNLYWYRRVMGKEIKFLLHFVKESKQDESGMPNNRFLAERTGGTYSTLKVQPAELEDSGVYFCASSQDLGMNTEAFFGQGTRLTVV.

The chain carries TRBV6-4 and TRBJ2-7; D ambiguous. The CDR3 spans 17 residues. Germline CDR1 MRHNA, CDR2 SNTAGT. The V end lost 2 bases, the J end lost 6 bases, and 23 bases lay between the germline ends. The CDR3 region is CASSDMLARLYLREQYF. In nucleotides, the CDR3 is TGTGCCAGCAGTGACATGCTGGCACGTCTCTACCTACGCGAGCAGTACTTC.

The rearrangement uses TRBV19 and TRBJ1-1, with D maybe TRBD1 (6 bases). The V end lost 6 bases, the J end lost 3 bases, and 14 bases lay between the germline ends. The CDR3 sequence is 14 residues long. In germline, CDR1 is LNHDA, CDR2 SQIVND (reference sequence). The CDR3 bases are TGTGCCAGTAGCTTACAGGGCAGGGACACTGAAGCTTTCTTT. Translated: CASSLQGRDTEAFF. Full variable domain (rest looked up from reference TRBV19 and TRBJ1-1): DGGITQSPKYLFRKEGQNVTLSCEQNLNHDAMYWYRQDPGQGLRLIYYSQIVNDFQKGDIAEGYSVSREKKESFPLTVTSAQKNPTAFYLCASSLQGRDTEAFFGQGTRLTVV.

V usage is TRBV7-3 and J usage is TRBJ1-1; D remains ambiguous. The V and J ends lost 5 bases and 5 bases respectively, with 12 bases between them. Germline lookup yields CDR1 SGHTA and CDR2 FQGTGA. The CDR3 runs 13 residues. The CDR3 sequence: CASSPGGTTEAFF. The CDR3 nucleotides read TGTGCCAGCAGCCCCGGCGGTACGACTGAAGCTTTCTTT.

This chain connects TRBV9 to TRBJ2-7, with TRBD1 as a possible D gene (5 bases). The CDR3 runs 15 residues. Germline loops: CDR1 SGDLS, CDR2 YYNGEE. V lost 0 bases to trimming and J lost 0 bases, with 10 bases between them. CDR3 loop: CASSVGTLSSYEQYF. The CDR3 region has the DNA TGTGCCAGCAGCGTAGGGACACTCAGCTCCTACGAGCAGTACTTC.

This clone occurred once. The rearrangement links TRBV4-3 to TRBJ2-2, with D perhaps assigned TRBD1 or TRBD2 (5 bases each). From germline, CDR1 is LGHNA and CDR2 YSLEER. The V end lost 4 bases, the J end lost 0 bases, and 12 bases lay between the germline ends. This CDR3 region has 16 residues. CDR3 sequence: CASSPGTATNTGELFF. CDR3 bases: TGCGCCAGCAGCCCCGGGACGGCTACGAACACCGGGGAGCTGTTTTTT.

CDR3 loop: CASSWAPGGNEQFF. Written as DNA, the CDR3 is TGTGCCAGCAGCTGGGCCCCCGGAGGCAATGAGCAGTTCTTC. The chain links TRBV7-8 to TRBJ2-1; a possible D gene is TRBD2 (5 bases). V was pared by 4 bases and J by 6 bases, with 13 bases between. This CDR3 region has 14 residues. Germline CDR1 and CDR2: SGHVS and FQNEAQ.

The chain links TRBV19 to TRBJ2-1; a possible D gene is TRBD1 (6 bases). The CDR3 loop spans 15 amino acids. The germline V and J ends were trimmed by 5 bases and 6 bases, with 17 bases remaining between them. Per the germline V gene, CDR1 is LNHDA and CDR2 is SQIVND (reference sequence). The CDR3 spells CASSLTGNPLNEQFF. The CDR3 region has the DNA TGTGCCAGTAGTTTAACAGGGAATCCCCTCAATGAGCAGTTCTTC.

The V and J genes are TRBV4-2 and TRBJ2-2; the match to TRBD1 covers 9 bases. The germline V gene has CDR1 LGHNA and CDR2 YNFKEQ. This CDR3 has 18 amino acids. With 4 bases clipped from V and 1 base from J, the junction kept 10 bases outside the gene matches. CDR3 amino acids: CASSPLVGTGLNTGELFF. The DNA of the CDR3 is TGTGCCAGCAGCCCCCTCGTCGGGACAGGGCTGAACACCGGGGAGCTGTTTTTT.